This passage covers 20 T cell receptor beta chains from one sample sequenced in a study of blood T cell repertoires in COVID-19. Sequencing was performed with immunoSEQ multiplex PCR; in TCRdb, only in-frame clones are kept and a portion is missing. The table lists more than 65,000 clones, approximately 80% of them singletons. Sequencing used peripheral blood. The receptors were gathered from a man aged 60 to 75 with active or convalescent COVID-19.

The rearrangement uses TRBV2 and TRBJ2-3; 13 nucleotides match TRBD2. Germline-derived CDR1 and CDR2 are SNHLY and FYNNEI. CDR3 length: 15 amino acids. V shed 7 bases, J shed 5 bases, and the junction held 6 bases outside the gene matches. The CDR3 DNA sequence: TGTGCCAGCAAACGGACTAGCGGGGGTGGAGATACGCAGTATTTT. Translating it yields CASKRTSGGGDTQYF.

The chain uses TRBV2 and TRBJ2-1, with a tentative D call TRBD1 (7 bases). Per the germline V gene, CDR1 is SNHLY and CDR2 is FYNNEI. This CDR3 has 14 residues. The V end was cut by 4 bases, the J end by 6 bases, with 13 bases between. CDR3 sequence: CASSGQGGGNEQFF. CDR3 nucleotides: TGTGCCAGCAGTGGACAGGGAGGCGGCAATGAGCAGTTCTTC.

CDR3 nucleotide sequence: TGTGCCAGTAGTATGGTCTACAGGGCCGACTCACCCCTCCACTTT. Translating it yields CASSMVYRADSPLHF. This chain connects TRBV19 to TRBJ1-6, with TRBD1 as a possible D gene (6 bases). V was clipped by 3 bases and J by 10 bases, with 16 bases between them. CDR1 is LNHDA and CDR2 is SQIVND in the germline V gene (reference sequence). The CDR3 consists of 15 residues.

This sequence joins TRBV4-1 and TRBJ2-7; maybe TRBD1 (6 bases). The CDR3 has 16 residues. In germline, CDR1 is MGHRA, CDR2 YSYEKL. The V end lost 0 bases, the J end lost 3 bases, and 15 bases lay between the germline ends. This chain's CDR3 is CASSQDGGRGVYEQYF. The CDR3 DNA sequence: TGCGCCAGCAGCCAAGATGGGGGCAGGGGAGTCTACGAGCAGTACTTC.

The CDR3 spells CASSYGPRDGNTIYF. In DNA form, the CDR3 reads TGTGCCAGCAGTTACGGGCCGCGGGATGGAAACACCATATATTTT. J is TRBJ1-3 and V is TRBV6-5; D is unresolved. The ends were cut back, 2 bases at V and 3 bases at J, with 11 bases in the middle. Germline values: CDR1 MNHEY, CDR2 SVGAGI. The CDR3 contains 15 residues.

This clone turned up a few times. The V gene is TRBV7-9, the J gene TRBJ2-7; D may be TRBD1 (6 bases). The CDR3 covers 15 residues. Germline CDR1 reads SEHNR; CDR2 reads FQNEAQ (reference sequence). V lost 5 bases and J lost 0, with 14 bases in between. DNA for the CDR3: TGTGCCAGCAGCCCAGGCAGGGGCCGCTCCTACGAGCAGTACTTC. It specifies CASSPGRGRSYEQYF.

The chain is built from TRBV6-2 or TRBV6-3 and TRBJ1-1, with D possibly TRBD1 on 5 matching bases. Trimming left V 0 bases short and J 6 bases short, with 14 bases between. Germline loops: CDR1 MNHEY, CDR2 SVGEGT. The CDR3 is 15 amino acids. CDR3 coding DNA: TGTGCCAGCAGTTACTCACAGGTCACCCAGCCTGAAGCTTTCTTT. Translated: CASSYSQVTQPEAFF.

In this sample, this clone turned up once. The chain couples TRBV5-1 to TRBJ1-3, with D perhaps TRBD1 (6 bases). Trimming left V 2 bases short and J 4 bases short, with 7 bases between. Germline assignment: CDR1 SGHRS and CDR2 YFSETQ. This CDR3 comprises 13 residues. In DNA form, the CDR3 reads TGCGCCAGCAGCTTACAGGGAGGAAACACCATATATTTT. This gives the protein CASSLQGGNTIYF.

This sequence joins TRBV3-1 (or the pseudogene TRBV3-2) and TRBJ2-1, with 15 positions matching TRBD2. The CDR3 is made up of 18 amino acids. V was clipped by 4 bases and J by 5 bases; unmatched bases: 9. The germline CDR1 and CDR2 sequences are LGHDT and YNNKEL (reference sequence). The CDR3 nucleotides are TGTGCCAGCAGCCCCTTTGGACTAGCGGGGGGGCGAGACAATGAGCAGTTCTTC. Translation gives CASSPFGLAGGRDNEQFF.

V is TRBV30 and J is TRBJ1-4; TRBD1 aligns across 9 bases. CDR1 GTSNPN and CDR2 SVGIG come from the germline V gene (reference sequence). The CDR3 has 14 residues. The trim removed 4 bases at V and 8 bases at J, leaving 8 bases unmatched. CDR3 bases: TGTGCCTGGACGAGCGGGACAGGGCAAGAAAAACTGTTTTTT. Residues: CAWTSGTGQEKLFF.

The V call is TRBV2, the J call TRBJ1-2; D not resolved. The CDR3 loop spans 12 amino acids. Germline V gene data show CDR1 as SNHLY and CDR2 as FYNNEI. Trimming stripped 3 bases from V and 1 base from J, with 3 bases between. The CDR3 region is CASSDSNYGYTF. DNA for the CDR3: TGTGCCAGCAGTGACAGTAACTATGGCTACACCTTC.

CDR3 protein: CASSLSGGPPYEQYF. The CDR3 nucleotides read TGTGCCAGCAGCCTCAGCGGGGGGCCCCCCTACGAGCAGTACTTC. This chain links TRBV7-9 with TRBJ2-7, with 9 nucleotides matching TRBD2. Germline lookup yields CDR1 SEHNR and CDR2 FQNEAQ (reference sequence). Trimming at V came to 5 bases and at J to 2 bases, leaving 7 bases not matched to a gene. CDR3 size: 15 residues.

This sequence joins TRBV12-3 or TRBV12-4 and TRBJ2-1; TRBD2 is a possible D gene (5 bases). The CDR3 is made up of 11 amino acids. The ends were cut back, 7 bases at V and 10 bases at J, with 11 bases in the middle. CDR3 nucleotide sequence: TGTGCCAGCATGGAGGCTGGGGAGCAGTTCTTC. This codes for CASMEAGEQFF.

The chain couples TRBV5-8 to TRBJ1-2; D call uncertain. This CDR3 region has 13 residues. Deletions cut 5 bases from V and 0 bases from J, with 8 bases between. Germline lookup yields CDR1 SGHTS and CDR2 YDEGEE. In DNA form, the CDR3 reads TGTGCCAGCAGGAGGCCGCCTAACTATGGCTACACCTTC. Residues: CASRRPPNYGYTF.

This CDR3 is CASSLRTSGVGTDTQYF. CDR3 bases: TGTGCCAGCAGCTTAAGGACTAGCGGGGTTGGGACAGATACGCAGTATTTT. The J gene is TRBJ2-3, the V gene TRBV7-3; 12 bases align to TRBD2. The J segment lost 3 bases and the V segment lost 1 base, leaving 5 bases of the junction unmatched. This CDR3 has 17 residues. Germline assignment: CDR1 SGHTA and CDR2 FQGTGA.

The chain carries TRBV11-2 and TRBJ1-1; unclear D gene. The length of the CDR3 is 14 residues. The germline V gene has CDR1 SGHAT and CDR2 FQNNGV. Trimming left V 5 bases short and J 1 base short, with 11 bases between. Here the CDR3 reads CASSPQVTNTEAFF. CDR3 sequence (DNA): TGTGCCAGCAGCCCCCAGGTTACGAACACTGAAGCTTTCTTT.

CDR3 bases: TGTGCCAGTACTAGCGGGGGGGCGAACACCGGGGAGCTGTTTTTT. It translates to CASTSGGANTGELFF. The J gene is TRBJ2-2, the V gene TRBV19; 12 bases are shared with TRBD2. The germline V gene encodes CDR1 LNHDA and CDR2 SQIVND (reference sequence). The V gene end was trimmed by 7 bases and the J gene end by 0 bases; junction bases not matched to a gene: 0. The CDR3 extends over 15 amino acids. Variable domain in full (rest from reference TRBV19 and TRBJ2-2): DGGITQSPKYLFRKEGQNVTLSCEQNLNHDAMYWYRQDPGQGLRLIYYSQIVNDFQKGDIAEGYSVSREKKESFPLTVTSAQKNPTAFYLCASTSGGANTGELFFGEGSRLTVL.

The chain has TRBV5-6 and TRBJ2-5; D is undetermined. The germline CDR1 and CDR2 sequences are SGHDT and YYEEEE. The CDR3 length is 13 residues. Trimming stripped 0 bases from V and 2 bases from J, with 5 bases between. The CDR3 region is CASSLEQQETQYF. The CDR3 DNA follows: TGTGCCAGCAGCTTGGAACAACAAGAGACCCAGTACTTC.

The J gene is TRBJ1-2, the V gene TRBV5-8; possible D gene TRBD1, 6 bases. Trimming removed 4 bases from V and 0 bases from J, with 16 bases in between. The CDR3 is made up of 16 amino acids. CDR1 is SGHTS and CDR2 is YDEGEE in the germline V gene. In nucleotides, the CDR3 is TGTGCCAGCAGCCTTGCCCTTACAGGGACTAACTATGGCTACACCTTC. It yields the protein CASSLALTGTNYGYTF. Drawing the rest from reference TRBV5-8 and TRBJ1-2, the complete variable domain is EAGVTQSPTHLIKTRGQQATLRCSPISGHTSVYWYQQALGLGLQFLLWYDEGEERNRGNFPPRFSGRQFPNYSSELNVNALELEDSALYLCASSLALTGTNYGYTFGSGTRLTVV.

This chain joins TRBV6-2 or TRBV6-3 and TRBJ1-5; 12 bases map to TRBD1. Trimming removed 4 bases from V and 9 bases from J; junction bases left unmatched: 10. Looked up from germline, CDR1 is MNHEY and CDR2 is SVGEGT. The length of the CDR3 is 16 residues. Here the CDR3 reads CASSSGTGGFALPQHF. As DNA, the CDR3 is TGTGCCAGCAGTTCCGGGACAGGGGGCTTTGCTTTGCCCCAGCATTTT.